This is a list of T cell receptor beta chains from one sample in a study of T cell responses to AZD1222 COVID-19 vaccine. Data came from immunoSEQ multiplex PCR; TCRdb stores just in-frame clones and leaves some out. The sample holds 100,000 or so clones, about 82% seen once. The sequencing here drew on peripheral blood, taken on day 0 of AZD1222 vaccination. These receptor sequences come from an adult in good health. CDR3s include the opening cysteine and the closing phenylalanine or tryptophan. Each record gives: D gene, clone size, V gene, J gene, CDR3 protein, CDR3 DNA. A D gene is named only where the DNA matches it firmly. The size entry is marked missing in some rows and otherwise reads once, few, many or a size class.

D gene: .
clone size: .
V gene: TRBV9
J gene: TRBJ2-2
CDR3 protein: CASSLSGVGLNTGELFF
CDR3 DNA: TGTGCCAGCAGTCTATCTGGCGTAGGGCTGAACACCGGGGAGCTGTTTTTT

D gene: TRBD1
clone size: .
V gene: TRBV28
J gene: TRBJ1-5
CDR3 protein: CASRGQFNQPQHF
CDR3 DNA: TGTGCCAGCAGGGGACAGTTCAATCAGCCCCAGCATTTT

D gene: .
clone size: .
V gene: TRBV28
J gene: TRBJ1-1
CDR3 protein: CASGLNGGLNTEAFF
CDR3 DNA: TGTGCCAGCGGCCTTAACGGGGGGTTGAACACTGAAGCTTTCTTT

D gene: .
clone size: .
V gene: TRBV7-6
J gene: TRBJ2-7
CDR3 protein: CASSHPKGPYEQYF
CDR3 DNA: TGTGCCAGCAGTCACCCCAAGGGGCCATACGAGCAGTACTTC

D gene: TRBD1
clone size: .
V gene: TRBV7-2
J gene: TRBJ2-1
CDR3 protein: CASSLIPGQTNNEQFF
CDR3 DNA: TGTGCCAGCAGCTTAATTCCGGGACAGACGAACAATGAGCAGTTCTTC

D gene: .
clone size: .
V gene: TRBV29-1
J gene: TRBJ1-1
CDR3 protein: CSVAWALGTEAFF
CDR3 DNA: TGCAGCGTTGCATGGGCATTGGGCACTGAAGCTTTCTTT

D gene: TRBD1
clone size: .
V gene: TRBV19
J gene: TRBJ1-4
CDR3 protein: CASSMGRGLSNEKLFF
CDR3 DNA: TGTGCCAGTAGTATGGGCAGGGGGCTTAGTAATGAAAAACTGTTTTTT

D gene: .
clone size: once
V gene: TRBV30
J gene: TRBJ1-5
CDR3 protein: CAWEIANQPQHF
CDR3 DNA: TGTGCCTGGGAAATAGCAAATCAGCCCCAGCATTTT

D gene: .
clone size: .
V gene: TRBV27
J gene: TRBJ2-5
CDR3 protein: CASSLWNHGQETQYF
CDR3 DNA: TGTGCCAGCAGTTTGTGGAACCACGGACAAGAGACCCAGTACTTC

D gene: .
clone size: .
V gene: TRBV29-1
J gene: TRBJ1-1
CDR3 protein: CSAARQMNTEAFF
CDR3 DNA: TGCAGCGCCGCGAGGCAGATGAACACTGAAGCTTTCTTT

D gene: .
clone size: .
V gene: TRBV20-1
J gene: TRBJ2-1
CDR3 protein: CSASNPGGAYNEQFF
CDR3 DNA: TGCAGTGCTAGTAACCCAGGGGGGGCCTACAATGAGCAGTTCTTC

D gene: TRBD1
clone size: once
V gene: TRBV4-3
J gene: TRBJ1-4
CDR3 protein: CASSQDPTGGWEKLFF
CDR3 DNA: TGCGCCAGCAGCCAAGATCCCACAGGGGGGTGGGAAAAACTGTTTTTT

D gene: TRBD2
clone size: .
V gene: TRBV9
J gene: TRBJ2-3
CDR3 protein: CASSAGLAGGTDTQYF
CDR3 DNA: TGTGCCAGCAGCGCCGGACTAGCGGGAGGCACAGATACGCAGTATTTT

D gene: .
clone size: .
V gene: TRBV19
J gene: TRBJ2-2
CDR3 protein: CASRQDGPNTGELFF
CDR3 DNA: TGTGCCAGTAGACAGGACGGACCGAACACCGGGGAGCTGTTTTTT

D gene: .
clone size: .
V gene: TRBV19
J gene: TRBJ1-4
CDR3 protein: CASSIGDSQNEKLFF
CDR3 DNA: TGTGCCAGTAGTATAGGAGACAGCCAGAATGAAAAACTGTTTTTT

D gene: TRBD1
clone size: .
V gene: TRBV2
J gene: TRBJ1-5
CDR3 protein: CASTGTGGNQPQHF
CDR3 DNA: TGTGCCAGCACCGGGACAGGGGGAAATCAGCCCCAGCATTTT

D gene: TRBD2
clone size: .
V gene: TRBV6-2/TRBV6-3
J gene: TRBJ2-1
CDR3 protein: CASSGLAGGSSYNEQFF
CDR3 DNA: TGTGCCAGCAGCGGACTAGCGGGAGGATCCTCCTACAATGAGCAGTTCTTC

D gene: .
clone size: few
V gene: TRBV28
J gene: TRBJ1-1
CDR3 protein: CASSLTVNTEAFF
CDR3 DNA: TGTGCCAGCAGCCTAACAGTGAACACTGAAGCTTTCTTT

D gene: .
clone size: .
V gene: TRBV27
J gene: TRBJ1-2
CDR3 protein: CASSLNPRALSYTF
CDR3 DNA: TGTGCCAGCAGTTTGAACCCTAGGGCCCTTAGCTACACCTTC

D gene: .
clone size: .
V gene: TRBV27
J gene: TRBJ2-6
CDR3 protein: CASSLMGSGANVLTF
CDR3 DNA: TGTGCCAGCAGTTTAATGGGTTCTGGGGCCAACGTCCTGACTTTC

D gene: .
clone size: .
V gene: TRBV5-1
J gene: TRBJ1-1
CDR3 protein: CASTRDTNTEAFF
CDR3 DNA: TGCGCCAGCACCCGTGACACGAACACTGAAGCTTTCTTT

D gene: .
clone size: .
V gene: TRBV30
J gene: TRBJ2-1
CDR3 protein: CAWSVGVEQFF
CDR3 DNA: TGTGCCTGGAGTGTTGGGGTGGAGCAGTTCTTC

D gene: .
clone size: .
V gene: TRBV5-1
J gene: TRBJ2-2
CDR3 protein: CASSMWTANTGELFF
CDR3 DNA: TGCGCCAGCAGTATGTGGACAGCGAACACCGGGGAGCTGTTTTTT

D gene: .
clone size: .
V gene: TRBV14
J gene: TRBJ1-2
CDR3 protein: CASSQDRGRNYGYTF
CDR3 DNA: TGTGCCAGCAGCCAAGATCGGGGCAGGAACTATGGCTACACCTTC

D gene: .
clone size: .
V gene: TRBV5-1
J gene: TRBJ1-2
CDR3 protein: CASRIRERDGYTF
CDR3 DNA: TGCGCCAGCAGAATCAGGGAAAGGGATGGCTACACCTTC

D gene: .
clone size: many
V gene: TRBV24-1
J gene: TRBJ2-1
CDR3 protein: CATSPPGEFGGEQFF
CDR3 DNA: TGTGCCACCAGTCCCCCGGGGGAATTCGGAGGTGAGCAGTTCTTC

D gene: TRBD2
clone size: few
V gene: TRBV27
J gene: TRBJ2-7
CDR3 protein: CASSLLAGGEQYF
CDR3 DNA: TGTGCCAGCAGTTTATTAGCGGGCGGCGAGCAGTACTTC

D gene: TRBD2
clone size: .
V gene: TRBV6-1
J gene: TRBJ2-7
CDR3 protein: CASSVYLSGGSPYEQYF
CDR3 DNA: TGTGCCAGCAGTGTGTATCTTTCGGGCGGGAGTCCCTACGAGCAGTACTTC

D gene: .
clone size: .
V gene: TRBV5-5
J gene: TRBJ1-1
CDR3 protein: CASTRSRGMNTEAFF
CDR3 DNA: TGTGCCAGCACCCGGTCTAGAGGGATGAACACTGAAGCTTTCTTT

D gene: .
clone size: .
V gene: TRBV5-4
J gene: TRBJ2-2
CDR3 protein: CASSSENTGELFF
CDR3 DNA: TGTGCCAGCAGCTCGGAGAACACCGGGGAGCTGTTTTTT

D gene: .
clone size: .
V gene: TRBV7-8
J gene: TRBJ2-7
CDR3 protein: CASSFSPSYEQYF
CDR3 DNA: TGTGCCAGCAGCTTCAGTCCCTCCTACGAGCAGTACTTC

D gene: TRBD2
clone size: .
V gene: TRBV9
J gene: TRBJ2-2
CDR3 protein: CASSAGEGFPNTGELFF
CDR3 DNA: TGTGCCAGCAGCGCCGGGGAGGGGTTCCCGAACACCGGGGAGCTGTTTTTT

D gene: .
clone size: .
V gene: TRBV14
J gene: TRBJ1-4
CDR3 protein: CASSLGPPMEEKLFF
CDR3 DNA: TGTGCCAGCAGCCTCGGACCGCCCATGGAGGAAAAACTGTTTTTT

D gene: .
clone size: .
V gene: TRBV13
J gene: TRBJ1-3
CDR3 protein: CASSRGGNTIYF
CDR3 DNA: TGTGCCAGCAGTAGGGGTGGAAACACCATATATTTT

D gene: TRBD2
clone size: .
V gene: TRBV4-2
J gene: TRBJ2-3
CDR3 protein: CASSQEWLAGPVPTDTQYF
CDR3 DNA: TGTGCCAGCAGCCAAGAGTGGCTAGCGGGACCAGTACCCACAGATACGCAGTATTTT

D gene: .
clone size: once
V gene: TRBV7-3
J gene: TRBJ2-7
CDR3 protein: CASSLRASEGHNYEQYF
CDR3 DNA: TGTGCCAGCAGCTTAAGGGCCTCGGAGGGGCATAACTACGAGCAGTACTTC

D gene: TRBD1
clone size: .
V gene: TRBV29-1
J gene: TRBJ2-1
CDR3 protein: CSVSTGGGYNEQFF
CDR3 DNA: TGCAGCGTTTCCACAGGGGGCGGTTACAATGAGCAGTTCTTC

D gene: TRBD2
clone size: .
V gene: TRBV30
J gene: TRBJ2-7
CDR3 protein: CAWSVGRTSGISYEQYF
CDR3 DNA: TGTGCCTGGAGTGTAGGTAGGACTAGCGGGATCTCCTACGAGCAGTACTTC

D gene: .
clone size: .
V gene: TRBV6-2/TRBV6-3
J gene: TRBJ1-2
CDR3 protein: CASSPQEYYGYTF
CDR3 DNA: TGTGCCAGCAGCCCTCAGGAGTACTATGGCTACACCTTC

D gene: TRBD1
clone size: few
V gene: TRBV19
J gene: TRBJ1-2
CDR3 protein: CASSINRGTGGAGSGYTF
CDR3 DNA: TGTGCCAGTAGTATTAACCGGGGGACAGGGGGCGCCGGTTCCGGCTACACCTTC

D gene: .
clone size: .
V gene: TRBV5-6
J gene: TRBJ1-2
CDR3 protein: CASSPGGGNYGYTF
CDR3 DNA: TGTGCCAGCAGCCCTGGCGGAGGTAACTATGGCTACACCTTC

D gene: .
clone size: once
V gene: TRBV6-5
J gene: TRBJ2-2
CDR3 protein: CASSTYTGELFF
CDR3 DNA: TGTGCCAGCAGTACATACACCGGGGAGCTGTTTTTT

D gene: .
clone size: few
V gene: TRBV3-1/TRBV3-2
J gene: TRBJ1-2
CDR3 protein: CASSHGNVYGYTF
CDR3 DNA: TGTGCCAGCAGCCACGGGAATGTATATGGCTACACCTTC

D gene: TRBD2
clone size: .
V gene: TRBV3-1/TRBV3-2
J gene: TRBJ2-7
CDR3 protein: CASSQEPNSGRRMNEQYF
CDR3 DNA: TGTGCCAGCAGCCAAGAACCCAATAGCGGGAGAAGGATGAACGAGCAGTACTTC

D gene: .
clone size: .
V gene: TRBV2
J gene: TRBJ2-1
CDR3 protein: CASSDTRSYNEQFF
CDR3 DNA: TGTGCCAGCAGTGATACTAGGAGCTACAATGAGCAGTTCTTC

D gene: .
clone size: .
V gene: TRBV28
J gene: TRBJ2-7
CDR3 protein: CASSLYRASYEQYF
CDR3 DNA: TGTGCCAGCAGTTTATACAGGGCCTCCTACGAGCAGTACTTC

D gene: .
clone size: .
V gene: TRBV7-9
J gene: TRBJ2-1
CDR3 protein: CASSLKTGRGWNEQFF
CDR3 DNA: TGTGCCAGCAGCTTAAAGACAGGAAGGGGGTGGAATGAGCAGTTCTTC

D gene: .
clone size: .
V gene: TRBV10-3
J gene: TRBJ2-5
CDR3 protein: CAIRGLQETQYF
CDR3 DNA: TGTGCCATCCGGGGTCTCCAAGAGACCCAGTACTTC

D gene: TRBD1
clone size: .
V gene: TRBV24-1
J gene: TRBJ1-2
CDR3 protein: CATSDGTGAYGYTF
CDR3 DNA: TGTGCCACCAGTGATGGGACAGGGGCCTATGGCTACACCTTC

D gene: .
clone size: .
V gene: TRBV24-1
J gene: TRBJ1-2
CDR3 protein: CATSDLRSGYGYTF
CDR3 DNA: TGTGCCACCAGTGATTTGCGGTCCGGCTATGGCTACACCTTC